The sequence of this T cell receptor (beta chain) was determined in a study of vaccination effects on CD4 cells after COVID-19. Across the whole study: At 16 days and one week before vaccination, a couple of convalescent patients gave samples.

Profiled with immunoSEQ multiplex PCR; TCRdb holds only in-frame clones, not every one. The sample contains tens of thousands of clones, under 85% of which appear only once. Regarding this clone: What it recognizes is unknown.

Germline CDR1 is SNHLY and CDR2 is FYNNEI. The V and J ends lost 6 bases and 4 bases, in that order; junction bases with no gene match: 22. CDR3 length equals 19 residues. The ViraFEST assay expanded antigen-specific CD4+ T cells with viral peptide pools before sequencing. CD4+ T cell isolation took place after approximately 11 days of culture. PCR showed that the person got SARS-CoV-2 infection at some point between March and December 2020. Each well held 1.5 million to 2.5 million PBMC cultured with approximately 9.7 ug/ml peptides and about 10 IU/ml IL-2. On days 3 and 7, fresh IL-2 medium replaced half the medium.

The material sequenced was CD4+ T cells from PBMCs cultured with HIV peptides, taken before COVID-19 vaccination. The subset here: HIV-1 Nef peptide pool negative control/reference culture. This receptor was taken from a human donor who had a prior SARS-CoV-2 infection. The chain uses TRBV2 and TRBJ2-7, with 9 positions matching TRBD2. The CDR3 DNA reads TGTGCCAGCAGGGAAAAACTAGCGGGCTGGGGCAAAGAGATGTACGAGCAGTACTTC. This encodes CASREKLAGWGKEMYEQYF.